The clone carrying this T cell receptor beta chain has more than one count but fewer than ten. The antigen remains undetermined. The data belong to a study of T cells in Graves' hyperthyroidism and ophthalmopathy. Trimming left V 3 bases short and J 3 bases short, with 11 bases between. The germline V gene encodes CDR1 SEHNR and CDR2 FQNEAQ (reference sequence). This CDR3 is built from 15 residues. Study-wide results and caveats: The model anticipated ophthalmopathy a median around six months pre-onset.

From RNA transcripts, TCR beta CDR3 regions were amplified. The HTBI primer set served for first-round RT-PCR of the TCR CDR3. Via MiXCR, TCRdb re-called the multiplex PCR reads, giving one row per CDR3 protein. The repertoire consists of about 500,000 distinct CDR3 sequences, with 17% occurring once and the leading ten covering approximately 18%. Each ophthalmopathy patient scored at least 3 on the Clinical Activity Score and at least 4 on NOSPECS grade, with duration under 3 months. Exclusions: uncontrolled infection, other autoimmune disease, pregnancy, lactation. The V and J genes are TRBV7-9 and TRBJ2-2, with D uncertain. The sequenced sample consisted of blood. The sequence derives from a woman younger than 30 with Graves' ophthalmopathy. As DNA, the CDR3 is TGTGCCAGCAGCTTTGATAGTCGTTACACCGGGGAGCTGTTTTTT. It specifies CASSFDSRYTGELFF.